The following is a T cell receptor (beta chain) sequence with its context. What it binds is unknown. The data are from a study of T cell responses to AZD1222 COVID-19 vaccine. General study findings and limits: The donor group comprised mostly white British people and more females; the analysis possibly underestimated clonal diversity. None of the repertoires were sampled until the peak T cell response had passed.

The V segment lost 3 bases and the J segment 5 bases; nucleotides outside the gene matches: 10. Germline CDR1 reads WNHNN; CDR2 reads SYGVQD (reference sequence). The CDR3 is made up of 17 amino acids. TCRdb's table, derived via immunoSEQ multiplex PCR, lists solely in-frame clones and lacks some. Among 110,000 to 150,000 clones listed, 80% to 90% were seen once. The V gene is TRBV10-1, the J gene TRBJ2-1; TRBD2 matches 10 bases. Material: peripheral blood, obtained on day 0 of AZD1222 vaccination. The sequence derives from an adult in good health. CDR3 bases: TGCGCCAGCAGTGACCGAACAACTAGCGGGGTCAACAATGAGCAGTTCTTC. It is translated as CASSDRTTSGVNNEQFF.